A selection of T cell receptor beta chains follows, all from one sample in a study of T-cell memory formation after mild COVID-19. TCRdb reprocessed the 5' RACE reads via MiXCR and lists one record per CDR3 protein. The data contain approximately 250,000 distinct CDR3 sequences, over 15% of them seen just once; the ten biggest clones take up under 25%. Sequencing was carried out using PBMCs or a T cell subset sorted from them (not recorded which). All receptors come from a man between 18 and 29 years old who had mild COVID-19 (a few samples of this study predate the infection). Cell type and time point are not known. The CDR3 runs from the conserved cysteine through the conserved F or W. A D gene is named only where the DNA matches it firmly. Rows give clone size only sometimes, using once, few, many, or a class for an expanded clone.

V	D	size	J	DNA	CDR3
TRBV4-1	NA	NA	TRBJ2-3	TGCGCCAGCAGGCACGGGACCGATACGCAGTATTTT	CASRHGTDTQYF
TRBV25-1	NA	few	TRBJ1-1	TGTGCCAGCAGTGAACCTTGGGAGCCGAGTATCTTT	CASSEPWEPSIF
TRBV3-1	NA	NA	TRBJ1-1	TGTGCCAGCAGCCAGGTGCAGGCCGAAGGGGCTTTCTTT	CASSQVQAEGAFF
TRBV18	NA	NA	TRBJ2-7	TGTGCCAGCTCACCACCAGGGTCCCACGAGCAGTACTTC	CASSPPGSHEQYF
TRBV7-3	NA	many	TRBJ2-5	TGTGCCAGCAGCTTGGGGGCCGAAGAGACCCAGTACTTC	CASSLGAEETQYF
TRBV7-9	NA	few	TRBJ2-7	TGTGCCAGCAGCCCGAGGGAAGGGTTCTACGAGCAGTACTTC	CASSPREGFYEQYF
TRBV6-5	NA	NA	TRBJ2-3	TGTGCCAGCAGTTACTCGACCGGGCACTACACAGATACGCAGTATTTT	CASSYSTGHYTDTQYF
TRBV9	NA	NA	TRBJ1-3	TGTGCCAGCAGCGCCCGTCGGTGGGCCTCTGGAAACACCATATATTTT	CASSARRWASGNTIYF
TRBV4-1	TRBD1	few	TRBJ2-3	TGCGCCAGCAGCCAAGATACAGGGGAAGGAGATACGCAGTATTTT	CASSQDTGEGDTQYF
TRBV2	NA	few	TRBJ2-3	TGTGCCAGCACCCTCGGGCTACCCACAGTCACAGATACGCAGTATTTT	CASTLGLPTVTDTQYF
TRBV11-2	NA	NA	TRBJ1-2	TGTGCCACCCGACGCCCCGGACGGCCGAACTATGGCTACACCTTC	CATRRPGRPNYGYTF
TRBV9	TRBD2	few	TRBJ2-3	TGTGCCAGCAGCCCCCCGGGGGGATTTGGCACAGATACGCAGTATTTT	CASSPPGGFGTDTQYF
TRBV7-9	NA	NA	TRBJ2-7	TGTGCCAGCAGCCCCCCAGGGAGTTCCTACGAGCAGTACTTC	CASSPPGSSYEQYF
TRBV7-2	NA	once	TRBJ1-3	TGTGCCAGCAGCCGGGAAGCTGGAAACACCATATATTTT	CASSREAGNTIYF
TRBV2	NA	NA	TRBJ1-5	TGTGCCAGCAGTGGAATGGGGGCGAGGAGCAATCAGCCCCAGCATTTT	CASSGMGARSNQPQHF
TRBV5-1	NA	once	TRBJ1-4	TGCGCCAGCAGCTTGTACGGGGCAACTAATGAAAAACTGTTTTTT	CASSLYGATNEKLFF
TRBV7-9	TRBD1	NA	TRBJ1-1	TGTGCCAGCAGCTTTTCGACAGGGGGGCTTACTGAAGCTTTCTTT	CASSFSTGGLTEAFF
TRBV24-1	TRBD2	few	TRBJ2-1	TGTGCCACCAGTGCTAGCGGGGGGTCAAATGAGCAGTTCTTC	CATSASGGSNEQFF
TRBV6-5	NA	NA	TRBJ2-7	TGTGCCACCGCACGGCCGGTGGGAGAGCAGTACTTC	CATARPVGEQYF
TRBV5-1	NA	NA	TRBJ2-3	TGCGCCAGCAGCCCACTCGGAGGGGGGGCAAGCACAGATACGCAGTATTTT	CASSPLGGGASTDTQYF
TRBV3-1	TRBD1	NA	TRBJ1-6	TGTGCCAGCAGCACCCAAGACAGGGAGATTTCACCCCTCCACTTT	CASSTQDREISPLHF
TRBV5-1	NA	NA	TRBJ2-1	TGCGCCAGCAGCTTGGCCGACAATCCCTGGAGCTCCTACAATGAGCAGTTCTTC	CASSLADNPWSSYNEQFF
TRBV4-3	NA	few	TRBJ1-1	TGCGCCAGCAGCCAAGGAGTTGAAGCTTTCTTT	CASSQGVEAFF
TRBV6-5	TRBD1	NA	TRBJ2-5	TGTGCCAGCAGTTACTCTTCGACAGGGCTGGGGGAGACCCAGTACTTC	CASSYSSTGLGETQYF
TRBV11-2	NA	NA	TRBJ2-7	TGTGCCAGCAGCTTACTGTCAGGGACCTTCTTC	CASSLLSGTFF
TRBV4-1	NA	few	TRBJ1-1	TGCGCCAGCAGTAAGAACACTGAAGCTTTCTTT	CASSKNTEAFF
TRBV4-2	NA	few	TRBJ2-1	TGTGCCAGCAGCCAAGATAAGGCGGACAGCTCCTACAATGAGCAGTTCTTC	CASSQDKADSSYNEQFF
TRBV4-1	NA	NA	TRBJ1-2	TGCGCCAGCAGCCCCGGGAGCCAATTCCACTATGGCTACACCTTC	CASSPGSQFHYGYTF
TRBV7-2	TRBD1	NA	TRBJ2-1	TGTGCCTCCGGAGGACAGGTAAACAATGAGCAGTTCTTC	CASGGQVNNEQFF
TRBV7-9	NA	many	TRBJ1-1	TGTGCCAGCAGCTTAGGACAAGAAGCTTTCTTT	CASSLGQEAFF
TRBV9	NA	few	TRBJ1-2	TGTGCCAGCAGCGCCAGGGCCTTGGGGCCCTTC	CASSARALGPF
TRBV5-1	NA	NA	TRBJ2-1	TGCGCCAGCAGCCTCCGGTTTCAAGGGTCGGGTAATGAGCAGTTCTTC	CASSLRFQGSGNEQFF